These 8 T cell receptor beta chains were all obtained from the same sample, sequenced in a study of OX40 agonist ivuxolimab in advanced cancers. Generated by immunoSEQ multiplex PCR, the TCRdb table keeps only in-frame clones and is missing some. Counted here are around 62,000 clones, about 89% occurring once; the ten biggest clones make up 9% to 15%. Sequencing was performed on CD4+ or CD8+ T cells sorted from blood, taken in a trial of the OX40 agonist ivuxolimab. All receptors derive from an adult with an advanced solid tumor such as melanoma, head and neck, liver or kidney cancer.

The chain employs TRBV4-2 and TRBJ2-3; TRBD2 agrees at 11 bases. Unmatched junction bases numbered 9, after V lost 0 bases and J lost 1 base. CDR1 LGHNA and CDR2 YNFKEQ come from the germline V gene. This CDR3 is built from 19 residues. The CDR3 sequence is CASSQDRLAGSMGTDTQYF. The CDR3 region has the DNA TGTGCCAGCAGCCAAGATAGACTAGCGGGGAGCATGGGCACAGATACGCAGTATTTT.

This chain joins TRBV9 and TRBJ2-3; TRBD2 matches at 9 bases. Germline V gene data show CDR1 as SGDLS and CDR2 as YYNGEE. With 3 bases clipped from V and 4 bases from J, the junction kept 3 bases outside the gene matches. The CDR3 is 14 amino acids. CDR3 sequence reads: CASSAGTSPDTQYF. For the CDR3, the DNA is TGTGCCAGCAGCGCCGGGACTAGCCCAGATACGCAGTATTTT. The complete variable domain, with remaining parts taken from reference TRBV9 and TRBJ2-3, reads DSGVTQTPKHLITATGQRVTLRCSPRSGDLSVYWYQQSLDQGLQFLIQYYNGEERAKGNILERFSAQQFPDLHSELNLSSLELGDSALYFCASSAGTSPDTQYFGPGTRLTVL.

The rearrangement links TRBV11-2 to TRBJ2-7; D possibly corresponds to TRBD1 (5 bases). Germline V gene data show CDR1 as SGHAT and CDR2 as FQNNGV. V was cut by 3 bases and J by 3 bases, with 15 bases left in between. CDR3 length equals 15 residues. DNA of the CDR3: TGTGCCAGCAGCTTGGGGCAGCCAAGCTTCTACGAGCAGTACGTC. Its protein is CASSLGQPSFYEQYV.

The rearrangement uses TRBV6-6 and TRBJ2-3, with TRBD2 as a possible D gene (5 bases). The V gene's germline CDR1 is MNHNY and CDR2 SVGAGI (reference sequence). The germline V and J ends were trimmed by 5 bases and 12 bases, with 15 bases remaining between them. This CDR3 region has 12 residues. CDR3 amino acids: CASSDYELDQYF. CDR3 coding DNA: TGTGCCAGCAGTGACTATGAACTAGATCAGTATTTT.

The chain combines TRBV5-4 with TRBJ2-3, with TRBD2 as a possible D gene (6 bases). The CDR3 spans 17 residues. Trimming cost V 4 bases and J 2 bases, with 20 bases left between them. Germline V gene lookup returns CDR1 SGHNT and CDR2 YYREEE (reference sequence). The CDR3 DNA reads TGTGCCAGCAGCCCGAGGGACTCCCTCCCTTTCACAGATACGCAGTATTTT. Its translation is CASSPRDSLPFTDTQYF.

The chain uses TRBV6-6 and TRBJ2-2, with unresolved D. Trimming pared 4 bases from V and 6 bases from J, leaving 0 bases between. CDR1 is MNHNY and CDR2 is SVGAGI in the germline V gene (reference sequence). CDR3 length: 10 residues. The CDR3 region is CASSSGELFF. The CDR3 DNA is TGTGCCAGCAGTTCCGGGGAGCTGTTTTTT.

The rearrangement joins TRBV6-1 to TRBJ1-1; the match to TRBD1 covers 7 bases. Germline V lookup: CDR1 MNHNS, CDR2 SASEGT. The CDR3 spans 14 residues. With V trimmed by 6 bases and J by 1 base, 5 bases remained unmatched. The CDR3: CASSTGTENTEAFF. The CDR3 DNA sequence: TGTGCCAGCAGCACCGGGACAGAGAACACTGAAGCTTTCTTT.

The rearrangement joins TRBV7-6 to TRBJ1-5, with 7 bases fitting TRBD1. This CDR3 comprises 14 residues. With 5 bases clipped from V and 3 bases from J, the junction kept 4 bases outside the gene matches. The V gene's germline CDR1 is SGHVS and CDR2 FNYEAQ. CDR3 bases: TGTGCCAGCAGCAACGACAGGGCCAATCAGCCCCAGCATTTT. Translating gives CASSNDRANQPQHF.